Each of the 26 T cell receptor beta chains below was sequenced from the same sample in a study of CD8+ T cells in alopecia areata. The treatment denotes: oral pan-JAK inhibitor, 5-10 mg twice daily. Extracted from the samples, RNA was reverse transcribed into cDNA to serve as the sequencing template. Profiling relied on immunoSEQ multiplex PCR, and the TCRdb table lists in-frame clones only, not all of them. The data contain 150,000 to 200,000 clones, about 47% of them singletons. Sequencing was performed on CD8+ T cells sorted from blood, taken at week 52, from a patient treated with tofacitinib. These receptors all come from a human donor with alopecia areata.

This clone turned up a few times. The chain has TRBV14 and TRBJ1-2; no definite D call. This CDR3 spans 15 amino acids. V lost 0 bases to trimming and J lost 3 bases, with 11 bases between them. The germline V gene encodes CDR1 SGHDN and CDR2 FVKESK. This CDR3 reads CASSQDASAYYGYTF. Here the CDR3 DNA reads TGTGCCAGCAGCCAAGACGCATCAGCATACTATGGCTACACCTTC.

The rearrangement links TRBV30 to TRBJ2-5; D is perhaps TRBD1 (5 bases). The CDR3 sequence is 14 residues long. Trimming cost V 0 bases and J 3 bases, with 11 bases left between them. CDR1 GTSNPN and CDR2 SVGIG come from the germline V gene (reference sequence). In DNA form, the CDR3 reads TGTGCCTGGAGTGTTACAGGACCTAAAGAGACCCAGTACTTC. Translating gives CAWSVTGPKETQYF.

The V call is TRBV5-1, the J call TRBJ2-7, with a tentative D call TRBD2 (5 bases). The V and J ends lost 7 bases and 1 base respectively, with 12 bases between them. Germline V gives CDR1 SGHRS, CDR2 YFSETQ. The CDR3 has 13 amino acids. The CDR3 sequence: CASFEPGSYEQYF. The DNA for the CDR3 is TGCGCCAGCTTCGAACCGGGATCCTACGAGCAGTACTTC.

The table lists this clone with a count of one. The rearrangement links TRBV7-6 to TRBJ2-5, with 7 bases matching TRBD1. After removal of 1 base from V and 5 bases from J, the junction contained 7 bases not matched to a gene. Germline assignment: CDR1 SGHVS and CDR2 FNYEAQ. CDR3 length: 15 residues. The CDR3 DNA reads as TGTGCCAGCAGCTTAGGACAGGGAAGGATGGAGACCCAGTACTTC. This gives the protein CASSLGQGRMETQYF.

This clone was detected only a few times. J is TRBJ2-1 and V is TRBV5-1; D perhaps matches TRBD1 (6 bases). V lost 4 bases and J lost 3, with 11 bases in between. Germline V gene data show CDR1 as SGHRS and CDR2 as YFSETQ. This CDR3 region has 14 residues. The CDR3 here is CASSPGQIYNEQFF. CDR3 coding DNA: TGCGCCAGCAGCCCCGGACAGATCTACAATGAGCAGTTCTTC.

The chain couples TRBV5-6 to TRBJ2-2; D unclear. CDR1 is SGHDT, CDR2 YYEEEE, per germline. This CDR3 region has 14 residues. The V gene lost 2 bases and the J gene lost 7 bases, with 12 bases spanning the gap. The CDR3 reads CASSFPGAFGELFF. CDR3 bases: TGTGCCAGCAGCTTTCCAGGAGCCTTCGGGGAGCTGTTTTTT.

The sample holds a few counts of this clone. The chain uses TRBV6-5 and TRBJ2-5; 7 bases line up with TRBD1. The CDR3 is 15 residues long. Germline assignment: CDR1 MNHEY and CDR2 SVGAGI. V dropped 5 bases and J dropped 3; count of bases not matched to a gene: 9. CDR3 DNA sequence: TGTGCCAGCAGTACCGGACAGGCCCCCGAAGAGACCCAGTACTTC. It is translated as CASSTGQAPEETQYF.

The CDR3 region is CASSLPGNTEAFF. DNA for the CDR3: TGTGCCAGCAGTCTCCCGGGGAACACTGAAGCTTTCTTT. The chain employs TRBV6-5 and TRBJ1-1; D is undetermined. The germline V gene has CDR1 MNHEY and CDR2 SVGAGI. The CDR3 contains 13 residues. Trimming removed 5 bases at V and 1 base at J, with 8 bases between.

Written as DNA, the CDR3 is TGTGCCAGCAGCCTCCCGGGCGGGGGGGCTGATACGCAGTATTTT. This encodes CASSLPGGGADTQYF. The chain couples TRBV6-6 to TRBJ2-3; 9 bases map to TRBD2. Germline CDR1 MNHNY, CDR2 SVGAGI (reference sequence). The CDR3 is made up of 15 amino acids. The J segment lost 6 bases and the V segment lost 6 bases, leaving 10 bases of the junction unmatched.

This clone is medium-sized in the sample. The chain joins TRBV14 to TRBJ1-2, with D unclear. This CDR3 has 15 residues. The germline V and J ends were trimmed by 1 base and 4 bases, with 13 bases remaining between them. The germline gives CDR1 SGHDN, CDR2 FVKESK. The CDR3 DNA reads TGTGCCAGCAGCCAAGTTGCCAACCCGGGCTATGGCTACACCTTC. It codes for CASSQVANPGYGYTF.

This rearrangement joins TRBV11-2 to TRBJ2-7; tentative D call: TRBD1 (5 bases). V lost 0 bases, J lost 2 bases, and 11 bases lay in between. CDR3 length equals 15 residues. The germline V gene has CDR1 SGHAT and CDR2 FQNNGV. The CDR3 nucleotides read TGTGCCAGCAGCTTAGAAAGGGGTTATACCTACGAGCAGTACTTC. Amino acids: CASSLERGYTYEQYF.

The CDR3 DNA reads as TGTGCCAGCAGCGCGACAGGGGCGTTCTCGGCTGAAGCTTTCTTT. Protein: CASSATGAFSAEAFF. This sequence joins TRBV13 and TRBJ1-1, with 8 bases identical to TRBD1. V trimming: 5 bases; J trimming: 6 bases; junction bases outside the gene matches: 11. Germline values: CDR1 PRHDT, CDR2 FYEKMQ (reference sequence). The CDR3 loop spans 15 amino acids. The variable domain in full, completed from reference TRBV13 and TRBJ1-1, reads AAGVIQSPRHLIKEKRETATLKCYPIPRHDTVYWYQQGPGQDPQFLISFYEKMQSDKGSIPDRFSAQQFSDYHSELNMSSLELGDSALYFCASSATGAFSAEAFFGQGTRLTVV.

This clone was counted only a few times. J is TRBJ1-1 and V is TRBV29-1; perhaps TRBD1 as D (5 bases). The CDR3 loop spans 13 amino acids. From germline, CDR1 is SQVTM and CDR2 ANQGSEA. V lost 2 bases, J lost 4 bases, and 11 bases lay in between. DNA for the CDR3: TGCAGCGTTGAATTCAGGGAAGGCACTGAAGCTTTCTTT. Its translation: CSVEFREGTEAFF.

The gene calls are TRBV5-4 and TRBJ2-4, with 7 bases aligning to TRBD1. This CDR3 contains 14 residues. V was clipped by 5 bases and J by 5 bases; unmatched bases: 7. Germline CDR1 SGHNT, CDR2 YYREEE (reference sequence). The CDR3 DNA is TGTGCCAGCAGAACCGGGACAGAAGAAAACATTCAGTACTTC. Translating gives CASRTGTEENIQYF.

This chain joins TRBV11-2 and TRBJ1-1; D might be TRBD1 (6 bases). Germline assignment: CDR1 SGHAT and CDR2 FQNNGV. This CDR3 has 16 amino acids. Between the trimmed V and J ends, which lost 0 bases and 0 bases, there was a span of 11 bases. As DNA, the CDR3 is TGTGCCAGCAGCTTAGATCCGGGACACATGAACACTGAAGCTTTCTTT. Translating gives CASSLDPGHMNTEAFF.

The rearrangement joins TRBV5-6 to TRBJ1-2, with D uncertain. V was shortened by 4 bases and J by 10 bases, with 11 bases between the two germline ends. This CDR3 region has 11 residues. Per germline, CDR1 SGHDT and CDR2 YYEEEE. CDR3 nucleotides: TGTGCCAGCAGCCTCGTATCAGACTACACCTTC. The encoded protein is CASSLVSDYTF.

The V gene is TRBV5-1, the J gene TRBJ2-1; the D is unclear. This CDR3 spans 15 amino acids. The V gene's germline CDR1 is SGHRS and CDR2 YFSETQ. V lost 7 bases, J lost 3 bases, and 17 bases lay in between. The chain's CDR3 is CASREAGAYYNEQFF. DNA for the CDR3: TGCGCCAGCCGAGAAGCAGGTGCCTACTACAATGAGCAGTTCTTC.

This rearrangement joins TRBV9 to TRBJ2-5; tentatively, D is TRBD2 (7 bases). The end of the DNA is better explained by TRBJ2-7, so the J call may be wrong. The CDR3 sequence is 15 residues long. Germline V gives CDR1 SGDLS, CDR2 YYNGEE. In DNA, the CDR3 is TGTGCCAGCAGCCCCTCGGCGGGGGCTACCTACGAGCAGTACTTC. Translating it yields CASSPSAGATYEQYF.

CDR3 loop: CASSLQPGQGREQYF. The CDR3 bases are TGTGCCAGCAGCTTACAACCGGGACAGGGCAGGGAGCAGTACTTC. The chain employs TRBV7-2 and TRBJ2-7; 9 nucleotides line up with TRBD1. J gave up 7 bases and V 2 bases, and 9 bases lay outside the gene matches. CDR3 length equals 15 residues. In germline, CDR1 is SGHTA, CDR2 FQGNSA.

This clone was seen a handful of times. V is TRBV7-8 and J is TRBJ2-7, with 8 positions matching TRBD1. Germline V lookup: CDR1 SGHVS, CDR2 FQNEAQ. There are 12 residues in the CDR3. V gave up 3 bases and J gave up 6 bases; unmatched junction bases: 1. CDR3 loop: CASSFDRGEQYF. In DNA, the CDR3 is TGTGCCAGCAGCTTCGACAGGGGCGAGCAGTACTTC.

This clone was counted a few times. The chain employs TRBV5-4 and TRBJ2-3; D ambiguous. The V gene lost 1 base and the J gene lost 5 bases, with 5 bases spanning the gap. This CDR3 contains 12 residues. Germline values: CDR1 SGHNT, CDR2 YYREEE (reference sequence). The CDR3 nucleotides are TGTGCCAGCAGCTTGAACAAAGATACGCAGTATTTT. It codes for CASSLNKDTQYF.

This chain links TRBV5-1 with TRBJ2-3, with unresolved D. This CDR3 contains 12 residues. V lost 5 bases and J 4 bases, leaving 8 bases between the germline ends. Germline loops: CDR1 SGHRS, CDR2 YFSETQ. The CDR3 region is CASSLAADTQYF. CDR3 in DNA: TGCGCCAGCAGTCTGGCTGCAGATACGCAGTATTTT.

This clone was recorded a few times. The V and J genes are TRBV27 and TRBJ2-5; TRBD1 matches at 8 bases. The CDR3 loop spans 14 amino acids. From germline, CDR1 is MNHEY and CDR2 SMNVEV (reference sequence). The trim removed 8 bases at V and 5 bases at J, leaving 10 bases unmatched. CDR3 DNA sequence: TGTGCCAGCTCCTCGGGACAGGTGCCGGAGACCCAGTACTTC. Translation gives CASSSGQVPETQYF.

The gene calls are TRBV10-3 and TRBJ2-7; TRBD1 is a possible D gene (5 bases). Trimming cost V 2 bases and J 3 bases, with 5 bases left between them. The CDR3 runs 12 residues. Per germline, CDR1 ENHRY and CDR2 SYGVKD. The CDR3 coding sequence is TGTGCCATCAGTGAGGACAGCTACGAGCAGTACTTC. Translated: CAISEDSYEQYF.

The V gene is TRBV30, the J gene TRBJ2-7; perhaps TRBD2 as D (6 bases). V lost 0 bases and J 5 bases, leaving 17 bases between the germline ends. Per germline, CDR1 GTSNPN and CDR2 SVGIG (reference sequence). CDR3 length equals 15 residues. Here the CDR3 DNA reads TGTGCCTGGAGTGTATGGGCCGATCCGGGGGACGAGCAGTACTTC. Protein sequence: CAWSVWADPGDEQYF. The whole variable domain, filled in from reference TRBV30 and TRBJ2-7, reads SQTIHQWPATLVQPVGSPLSLECTVEGTSNPNLYWYRQAAGRGLQLLFYSVGIGQISSEVPQNLSASRPQDRQFILSSKKLLLSDSGFYLCAWSVWADPGDEQYFGPGTRLTVT.

V usage is TRBV10-2 and J usage is TRBJ2-3, with 7 bases that match TRBD2. This CDR3 spans 16 amino acids. Per germline, CDR1 WSHSY and CDR2 SAAADI. V shed 4 bases and J 3 bases; nucleotides not matched to a gene: 10. CDR3 DNA: TGCGCCAGCAGTGGTCGGGGGGATTATTTTACAGATACGCAGTATTTT. Translated, it gives CASSGRGDYFTDTQYF.